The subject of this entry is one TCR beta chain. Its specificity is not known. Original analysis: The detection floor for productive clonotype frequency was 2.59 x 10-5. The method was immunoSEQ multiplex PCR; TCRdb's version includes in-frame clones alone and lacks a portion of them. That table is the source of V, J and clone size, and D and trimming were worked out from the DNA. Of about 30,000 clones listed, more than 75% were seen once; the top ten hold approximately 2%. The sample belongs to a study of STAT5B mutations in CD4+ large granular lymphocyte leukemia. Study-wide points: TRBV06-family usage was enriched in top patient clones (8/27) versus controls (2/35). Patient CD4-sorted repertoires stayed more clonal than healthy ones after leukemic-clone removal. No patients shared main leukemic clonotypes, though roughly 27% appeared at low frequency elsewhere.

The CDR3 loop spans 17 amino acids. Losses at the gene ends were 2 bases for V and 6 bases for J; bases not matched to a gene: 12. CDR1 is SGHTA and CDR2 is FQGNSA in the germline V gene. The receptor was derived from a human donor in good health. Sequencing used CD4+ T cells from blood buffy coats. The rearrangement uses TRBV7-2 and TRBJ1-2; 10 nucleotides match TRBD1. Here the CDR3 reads CASSLRGRGTGDNGYTF. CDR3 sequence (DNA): TGTGCCAGCAGCTTAAGGGGCCGGGGGACAGGGGACAATGGCTACACCTTC.